This entry concerns a single T cell receptor beta chain. The antigen remains undetermined. The data were taken from a study of Ad26.COV2.S vaccination and SARS-CoV-2 variants. Background on the study: A COV1001 Ad26.COV2.S trial-arm participant provided the sample. Overall study results and limits: Across vaccine and placebo recipients, the breadth of non-spike TCRs was similar. Higher spike-specific TCR breadth was found in vaccine recipients than in placebo recipients.

Trimming cost V 0 bases and J 8 bases, with 8 bases left between them. Germline V lookup: CDR1 PRHDT, CDR2 FYEKMQ (reference sequence). The length of the CDR3 is 13 residues. Clones were sequenced by immunoSEQ multiplex PCR, and TCRdb holds only the in-frame ones, with some missing. The data hold over 400,000 clones, with 75% to 90% observed a single time. Treatment meaning: over 15 received Ad26.COV2.S at low or high dose, single or two shots; 5 received placebo; per-sample allocation not given. Following the first vaccine or placebo injection, samples were taken on day 63. The TCR originated in a person aged 18-60 years who received the Ad26.COV2.S COVID-19 vaccine or a placebo. The sample here was peripheral blood, taken in a trial of Ad26.COV2.S vaccine versus placebo. The chain has TRBV13 and TRBJ2-1; D possibly corresponds to TRBD2 (5 bases). As DNA, the CDR3 is TGTGCCAGCAGCTTAGGCCGTAGCGATGAGCAGTTCTTC. Translating it yields CASSLGRSDEQFF.